The TCR beta chain described here comes from a study of brain T cells in children with intractable seizures. Only one count was recorded for this clone. Its target is not known. General observations from the study: Pre-surgery blood may have been undersampled, hiding some clones.

Sequencing was limited to surgery cases with top T cell transcript signatures in brain tissue. The table came from immunoSEQ multiplex PCR; TCRdb's copy has only in-frame clones and leaves some out. The repertoire holds about 40,000 clones, 75% to 95% seen once, with roughly 6.3% in the top ten. The receptor comes from a girl aged 2-10 years with tuberous sclerosis and intractable seizures. Here the sequenced sample was peripheral blood, taken at surgery.

The chain's CDR3 is CASSEAQWGRQPQHF. For the CDR3, the DNA is TGTGCCAGCAGTGAAGCGCAGTGGGGACGCCAGCCCCAGCATTTT. The chain combines TRBV2 with TRBJ1-5, with D possibly TRBD1 on 5 matching bases. The ends were cut back, 0 bases at V and 7 bases at J, with 13 bases in the middle. The CDR3 sequence is 15 residues long. Germline-derived CDR1 and CDR2 are SNHLY and FYNNEI. The full variable domain, rest sourced from reference TRBV2 and TRBJ1-5, is EPEVTQTPSHQVTQMGQEVILRCVPISNHLYFYWYRQILGQKVEFLVSFYNNEISEKSEIFDDQFSVERPDGSNFTLKIRSTKLEDSAMYFCASSEAQWGRQPQHFGDGTRLSIL.